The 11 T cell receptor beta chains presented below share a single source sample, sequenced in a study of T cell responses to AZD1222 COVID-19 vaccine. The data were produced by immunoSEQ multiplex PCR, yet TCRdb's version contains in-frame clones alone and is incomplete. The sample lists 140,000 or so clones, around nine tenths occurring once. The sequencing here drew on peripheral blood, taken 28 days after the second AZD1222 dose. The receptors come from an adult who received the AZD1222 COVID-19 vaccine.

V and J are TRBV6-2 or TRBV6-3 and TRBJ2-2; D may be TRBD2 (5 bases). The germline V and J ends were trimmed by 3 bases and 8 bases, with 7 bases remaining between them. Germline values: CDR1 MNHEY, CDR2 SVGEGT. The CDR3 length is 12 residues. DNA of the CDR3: TGTGCCAGCAGTTATGGAGGAGGGGAGCTGTTTTTT. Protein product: CASSYGGGELFF.

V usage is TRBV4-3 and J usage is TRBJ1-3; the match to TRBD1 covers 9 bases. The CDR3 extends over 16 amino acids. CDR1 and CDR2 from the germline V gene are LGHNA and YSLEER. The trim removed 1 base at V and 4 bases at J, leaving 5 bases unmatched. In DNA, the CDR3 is TGCGCCAGCAGCCAAGGGACAGGGGATGAAGGAAACACCATATATTTT. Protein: CASSQGTGDEGNTIYF.

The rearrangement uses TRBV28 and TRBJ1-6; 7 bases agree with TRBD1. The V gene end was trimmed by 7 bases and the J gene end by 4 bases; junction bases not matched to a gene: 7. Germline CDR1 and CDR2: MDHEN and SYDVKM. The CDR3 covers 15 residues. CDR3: CASIQTGRYNSPLHF. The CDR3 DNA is TGTGCCAGCATCCAGACAGGGCGATATAATTCACCCCTCCACTTT. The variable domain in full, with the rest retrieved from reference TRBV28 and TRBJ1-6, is DVKVTQSSRYLVKRTGEKVFLECVQDMDHENMFWYRQDPGLGLRLIYFSYDVKMKEKGDIPEGYSVSREKKERFSLILESASTNQTSMYLCASIQTGRYNSPLHFGNGTRLTVT.

As DNA, the CDR3 is TGCGCCAGCAGCTTGGTAGCCCCATCCTACGAGCAGTACTTC. Its protein product is CASSLVAPSYEQYF. V usage is TRBV5-1 and J usage is TRBJ2-7, with D unclear. Germline V CDR1 and CDR2: SGHRS, YFSETQ. Deletions cut 0 bases from V and 1 base from J, with 8 bases between. The CDR3 covers 14 residues.

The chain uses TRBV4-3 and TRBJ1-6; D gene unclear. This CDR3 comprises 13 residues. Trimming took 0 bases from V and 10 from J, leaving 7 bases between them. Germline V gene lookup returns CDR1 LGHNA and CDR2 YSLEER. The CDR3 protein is CASSQEPSSPLHF. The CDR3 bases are TGCGCCAGCAGCCAAGAGCCCTCCTCACCCCTCCACTTT.

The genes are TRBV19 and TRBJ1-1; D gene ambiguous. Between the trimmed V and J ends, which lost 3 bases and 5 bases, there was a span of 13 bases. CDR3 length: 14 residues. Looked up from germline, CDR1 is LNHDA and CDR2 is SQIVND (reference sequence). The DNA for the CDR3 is TGTGCCAGTAGTATCGCCAGTACGCGGACTGAAGCTTTCTTT. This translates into CASSIASTRTEAFF. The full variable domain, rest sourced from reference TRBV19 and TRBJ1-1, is DGGITQSPKYLFRKEGQNVTLSCEQNLNHDAMYWYRQDPGQGLRLIYYSQIVNDFQKGDIAEGYSVSREKKESFPLTVTSAQKNPTAFYLCASSIASTRTEAFFGQGTRLTVV.

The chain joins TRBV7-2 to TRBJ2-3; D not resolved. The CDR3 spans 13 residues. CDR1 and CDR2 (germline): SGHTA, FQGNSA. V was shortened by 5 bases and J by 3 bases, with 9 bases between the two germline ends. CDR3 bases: TGTGCCAGCAGCCCCGAGCTTACAGATACGCAGTATTTT. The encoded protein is CASSPELTDTQYF.

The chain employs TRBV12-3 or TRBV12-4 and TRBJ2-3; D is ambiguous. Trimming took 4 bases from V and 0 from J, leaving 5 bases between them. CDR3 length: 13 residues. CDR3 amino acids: CASSWISTDTQYF. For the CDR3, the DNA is TGTGCCAGCAGTTGGATTAGCACAGATACGCAGTATTTT.

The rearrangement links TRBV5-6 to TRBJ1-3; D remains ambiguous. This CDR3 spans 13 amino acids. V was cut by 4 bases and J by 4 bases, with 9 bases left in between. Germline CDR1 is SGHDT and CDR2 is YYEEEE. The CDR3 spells CASSDPYGNTIYF. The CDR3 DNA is TGTGCCAGCAGCGACCCTTACGGAAACACCATATATTTT.

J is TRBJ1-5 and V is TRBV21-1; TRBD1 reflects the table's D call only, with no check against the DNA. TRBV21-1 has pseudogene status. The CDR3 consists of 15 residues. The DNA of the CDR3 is TGTGCCAGCAGCACCGTCCGGGACAGTAATCAGCCCCAGCATTTT. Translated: CASSTVRDSNQPQHF.

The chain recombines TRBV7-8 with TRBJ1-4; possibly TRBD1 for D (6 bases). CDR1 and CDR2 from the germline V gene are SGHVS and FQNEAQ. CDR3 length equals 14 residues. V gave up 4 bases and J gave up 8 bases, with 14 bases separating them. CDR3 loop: CASSSSGAGEKLFF. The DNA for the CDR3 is TGTGCCAGCAGCTCCTCAGGGGCGGGCGAAAAACTGTTTTTT.